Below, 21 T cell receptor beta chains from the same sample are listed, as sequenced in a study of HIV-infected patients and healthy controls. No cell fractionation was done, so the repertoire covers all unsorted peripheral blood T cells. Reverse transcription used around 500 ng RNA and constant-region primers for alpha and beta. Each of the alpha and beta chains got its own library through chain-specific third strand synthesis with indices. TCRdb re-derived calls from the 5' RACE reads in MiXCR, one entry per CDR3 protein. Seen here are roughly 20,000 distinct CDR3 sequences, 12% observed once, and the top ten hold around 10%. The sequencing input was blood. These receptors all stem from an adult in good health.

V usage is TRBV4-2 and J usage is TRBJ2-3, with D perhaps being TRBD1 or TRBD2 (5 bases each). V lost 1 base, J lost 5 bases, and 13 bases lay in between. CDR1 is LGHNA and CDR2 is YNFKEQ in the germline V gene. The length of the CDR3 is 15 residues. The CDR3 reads CASSQVGEGGDTQYF. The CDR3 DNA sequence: TGTGCCAGCAGCCAAGTGGGGGAAGGTGGAGATACGCAGTATTTT.

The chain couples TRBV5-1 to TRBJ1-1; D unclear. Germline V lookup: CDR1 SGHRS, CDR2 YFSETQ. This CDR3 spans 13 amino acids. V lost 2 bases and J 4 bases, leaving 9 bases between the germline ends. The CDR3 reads CASSFEGITEAFF. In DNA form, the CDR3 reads TGCGCCAGCAGCTTTGAAGGGATCACTGAAGCTTTCTTT.

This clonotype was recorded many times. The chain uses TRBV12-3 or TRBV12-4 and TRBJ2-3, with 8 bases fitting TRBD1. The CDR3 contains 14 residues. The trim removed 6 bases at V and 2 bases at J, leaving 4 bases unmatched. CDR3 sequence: CASSAQGATDTQYF. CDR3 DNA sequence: TGTGCCAGCAGCGCTCAGGGGGCCACAGATACGCAGTATTTT.

CDR3 region: CASRHRGYGTEAFF. The CDR3 DNA sequence: TGTGCCAGCAGACACAGGGGGTATGGCACTGAAGCTTTCTTT. The chain uses TRBV6-1 and TRBJ1-1; 8 positions match TRBD1. The CDR3 totals 14 residues. V lost 6 bases and J lost 4; bases outside the gene matches: 7. CDR1 and CDR2 (germline): MNHNS, SASEGT.

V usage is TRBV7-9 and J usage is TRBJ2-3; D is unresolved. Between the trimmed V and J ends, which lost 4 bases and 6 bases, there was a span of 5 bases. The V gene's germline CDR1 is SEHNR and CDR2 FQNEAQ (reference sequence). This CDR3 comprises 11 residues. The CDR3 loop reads CASSYPDTQYF. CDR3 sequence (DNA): TGTGCCAGCAGCTACCCCGATACGCAGTATTTT.

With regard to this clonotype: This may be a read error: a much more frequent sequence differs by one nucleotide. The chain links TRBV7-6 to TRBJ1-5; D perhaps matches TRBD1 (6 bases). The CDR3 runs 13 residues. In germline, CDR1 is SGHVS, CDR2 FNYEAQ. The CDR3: CASSRGVAQPRHF. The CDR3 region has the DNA TGTGCCAGCAGTAGGGGGGTAGCTCAGCCCCGGCATTTT.

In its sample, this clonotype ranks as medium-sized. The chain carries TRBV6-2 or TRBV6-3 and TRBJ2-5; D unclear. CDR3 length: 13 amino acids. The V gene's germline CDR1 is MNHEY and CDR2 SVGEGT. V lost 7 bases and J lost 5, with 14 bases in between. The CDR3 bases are TGTGCCAGCACCCGATCGCTTCCGGAGACCCAGTACTTC. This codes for CASTRSLPETQYF.

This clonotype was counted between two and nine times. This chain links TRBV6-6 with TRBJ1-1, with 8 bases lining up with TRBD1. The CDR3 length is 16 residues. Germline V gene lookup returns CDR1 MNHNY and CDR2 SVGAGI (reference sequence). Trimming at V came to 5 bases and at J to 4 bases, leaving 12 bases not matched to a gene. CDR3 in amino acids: CASSPTVSDRVTEAFF. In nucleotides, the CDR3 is TGTGCCAGCAGTCCTACTGTATCGGACAGGGTCACTGAAGCTTTCTTT.

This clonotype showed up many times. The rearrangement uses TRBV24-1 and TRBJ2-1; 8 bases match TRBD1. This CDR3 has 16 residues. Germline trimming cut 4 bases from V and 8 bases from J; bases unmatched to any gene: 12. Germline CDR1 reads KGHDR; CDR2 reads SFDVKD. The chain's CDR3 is CATSEARGRVSDEQFF. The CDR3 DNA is TGTGCCACCAGTGAGGCCAGGGGGCGAGTCAGCGATGAGCAGTTCTTC.

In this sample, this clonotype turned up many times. CDR3 in amino acids: CASSPTSSEAFF. The CDR3 nucleotides are TGTGCCAGCAGTCCTACGTCGTCTGAAGCTTTCTTT. The V call is TRBV6-6, the J call TRBJ1-1; D uncertain. The CDR3 covers 12 residues. The ends were cut back, 5 bases at V and 6 bases at J, with 10 bases in the middle. Germline V gene lookup returns CDR1 MNHNY and CDR2 SVGAGI (reference sequence).

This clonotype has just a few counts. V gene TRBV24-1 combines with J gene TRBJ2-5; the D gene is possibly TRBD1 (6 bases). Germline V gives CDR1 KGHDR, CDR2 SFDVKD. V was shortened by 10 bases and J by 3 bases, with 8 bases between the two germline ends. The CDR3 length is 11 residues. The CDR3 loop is CATGQKETQYF. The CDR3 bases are TGTGCCACAGGACAGAAAGAGACCCAGTACTTC.

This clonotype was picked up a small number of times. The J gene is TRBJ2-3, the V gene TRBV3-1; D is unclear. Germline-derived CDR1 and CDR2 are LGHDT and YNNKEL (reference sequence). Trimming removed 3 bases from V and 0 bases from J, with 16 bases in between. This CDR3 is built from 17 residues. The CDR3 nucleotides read TGTGCCAGCAGCCAGACTTCATGGTTTACTAGCACAGATACGCAGTATTTT. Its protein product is CASSQTSWFTSTDTQYF.

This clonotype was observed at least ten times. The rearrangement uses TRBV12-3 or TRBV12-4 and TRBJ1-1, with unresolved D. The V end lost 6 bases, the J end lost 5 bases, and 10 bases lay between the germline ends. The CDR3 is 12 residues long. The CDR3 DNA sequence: TGTGCCAGCAGACGTCGGTGGACTGAAGCTTTCTTT. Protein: CASRRRWTEAFF.

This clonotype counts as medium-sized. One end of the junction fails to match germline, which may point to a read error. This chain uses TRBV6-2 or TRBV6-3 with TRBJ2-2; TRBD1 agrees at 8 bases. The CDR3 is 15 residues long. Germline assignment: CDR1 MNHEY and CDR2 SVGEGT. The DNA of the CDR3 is TGTGCCAGCAGTTCTGCCGGGACAGGAGGACCGGGGATCACTTTT. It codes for CASSSAGTGGPGITF.

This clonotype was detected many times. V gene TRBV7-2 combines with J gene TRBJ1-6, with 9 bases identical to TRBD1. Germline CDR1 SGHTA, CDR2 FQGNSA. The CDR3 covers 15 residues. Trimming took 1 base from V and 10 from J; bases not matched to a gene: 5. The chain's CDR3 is CASSLGQGVKSPLHF. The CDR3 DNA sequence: TGTGCCAGCAGCTTAGGACAGGGGGTAAAGTCACCCCTCCACTTT.

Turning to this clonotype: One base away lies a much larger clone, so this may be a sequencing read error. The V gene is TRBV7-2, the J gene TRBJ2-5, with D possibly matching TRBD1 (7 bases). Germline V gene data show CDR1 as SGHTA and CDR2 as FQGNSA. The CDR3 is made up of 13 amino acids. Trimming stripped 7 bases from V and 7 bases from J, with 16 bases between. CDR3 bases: TGTGCCAGCACCGACAGGGTGCGGGGGACCCAGTACTTC. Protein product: CASTDRVRGTQYF.

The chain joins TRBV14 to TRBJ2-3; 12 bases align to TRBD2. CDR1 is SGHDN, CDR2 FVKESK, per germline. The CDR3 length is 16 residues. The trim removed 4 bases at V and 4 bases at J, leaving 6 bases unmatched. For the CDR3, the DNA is TGTGCCAGCAGCCGCTGGACTAGCGGGGCGCCAGATACGCAGTATTTT. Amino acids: CASSRWTSGAPDTQYF.

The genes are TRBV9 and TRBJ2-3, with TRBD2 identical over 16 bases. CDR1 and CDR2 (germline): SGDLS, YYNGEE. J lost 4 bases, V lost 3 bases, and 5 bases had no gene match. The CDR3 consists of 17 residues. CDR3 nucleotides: TGTGCCAGCAGCGCGCCGGGACTAGCGGGGGGGTCAGATACGCAGTATTTT. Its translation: CASSAPGLAGGSDTQYF.

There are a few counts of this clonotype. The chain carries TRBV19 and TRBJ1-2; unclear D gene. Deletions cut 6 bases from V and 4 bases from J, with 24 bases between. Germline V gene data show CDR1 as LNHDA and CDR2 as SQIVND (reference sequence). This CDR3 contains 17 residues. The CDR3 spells CASRKDIQAAYTYGYTF. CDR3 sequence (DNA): TGTGCCAGTAGAAAAGATATCCAGGCAGCGTATACCTATGGCTACACCTTC. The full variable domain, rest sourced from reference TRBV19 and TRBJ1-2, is DGGITQSPKYLFRKEGQNVTLSCEQNLNHDAMYWYRQDPGQGLRLIYYSQIVNDFQKGDIAEGYSVSREKKESFPLTVTSAQKNPTAFYLCASRKDIQAAYTYGYTFGSGTRLTVV.

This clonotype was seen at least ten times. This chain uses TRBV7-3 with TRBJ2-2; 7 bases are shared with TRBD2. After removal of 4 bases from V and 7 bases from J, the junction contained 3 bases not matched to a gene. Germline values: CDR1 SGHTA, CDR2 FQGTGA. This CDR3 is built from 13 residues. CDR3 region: CASSSRGDGELFF. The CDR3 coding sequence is TGTGCCAGCAGCTCACGGGGGGACGGGGAGCTGTTTTTT.

The chain's CDR3 is CASSPGTGARGNQPQHF. The DNA for the CDR3 is TGCGCCAGCAGCCCCGGGACAGGGGCGAGGGGCAATCAGCCCCAGCATTTT. The chain is built from TRBV5-1 and TRBJ1-5, with TRBD1 matching over 10 bases. The CDR3 spans 17 residues. Germline V gene sequence: CDR1 SGHRS, CDR2 YFSETQ. V was pared by 4 bases and J by 2 bases, with 9 bases of the junction left unmatched.